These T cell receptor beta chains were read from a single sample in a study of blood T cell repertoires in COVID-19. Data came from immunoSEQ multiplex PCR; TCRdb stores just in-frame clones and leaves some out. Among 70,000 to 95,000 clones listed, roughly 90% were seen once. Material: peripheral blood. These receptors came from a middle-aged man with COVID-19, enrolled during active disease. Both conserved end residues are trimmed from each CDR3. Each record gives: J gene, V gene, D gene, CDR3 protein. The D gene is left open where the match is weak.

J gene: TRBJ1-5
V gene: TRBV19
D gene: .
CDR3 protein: ASRWTENSNQPQH

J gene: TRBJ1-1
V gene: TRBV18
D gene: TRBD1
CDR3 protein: ASSRDRNTEAF

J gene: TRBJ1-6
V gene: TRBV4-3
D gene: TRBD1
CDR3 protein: ASSQKYLGGQGHNSPLH

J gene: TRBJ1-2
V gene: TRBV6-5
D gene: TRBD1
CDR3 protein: ASSGTDYGYT

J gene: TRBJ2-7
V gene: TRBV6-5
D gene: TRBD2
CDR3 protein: ASTSSIAGLYEQY

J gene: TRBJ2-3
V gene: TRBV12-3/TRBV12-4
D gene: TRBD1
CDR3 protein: ASRLRGPDTQY

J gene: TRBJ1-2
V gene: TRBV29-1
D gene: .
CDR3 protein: SVGQNNYGYT

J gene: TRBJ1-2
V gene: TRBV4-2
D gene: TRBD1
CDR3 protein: ASSQDFQGAPSYGYT

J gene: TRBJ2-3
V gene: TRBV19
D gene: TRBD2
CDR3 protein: ASRRLAGVSTSTDTQY

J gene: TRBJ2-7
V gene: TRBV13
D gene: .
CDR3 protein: ASSDRTSYEQY

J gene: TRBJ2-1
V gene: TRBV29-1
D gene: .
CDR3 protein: SAGTRSYNEQF

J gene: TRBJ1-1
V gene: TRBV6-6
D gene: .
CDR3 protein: ASNTGSNTEAF

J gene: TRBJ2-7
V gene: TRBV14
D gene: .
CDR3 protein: ASSRLGQIYEQY

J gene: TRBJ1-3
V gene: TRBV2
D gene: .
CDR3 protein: ASNIGNTIY

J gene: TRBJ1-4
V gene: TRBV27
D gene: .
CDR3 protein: ASSLRPSVITNEKLF

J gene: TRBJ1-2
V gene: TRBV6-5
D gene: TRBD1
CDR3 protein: ASSATGAYGYT

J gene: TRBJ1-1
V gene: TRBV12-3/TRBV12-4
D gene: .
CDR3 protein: ASSLWANTEAF

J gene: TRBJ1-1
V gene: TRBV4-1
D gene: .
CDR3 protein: ASSPNPGGGGMNTEAF

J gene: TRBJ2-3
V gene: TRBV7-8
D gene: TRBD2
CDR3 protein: ASSYLAGGRTDTQY

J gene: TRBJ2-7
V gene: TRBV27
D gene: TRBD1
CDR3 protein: ASGAPGQGYEQY

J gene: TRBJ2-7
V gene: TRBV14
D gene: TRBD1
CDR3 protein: ASSQEPDRIYEQY

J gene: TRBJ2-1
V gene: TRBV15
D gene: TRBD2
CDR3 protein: ATSRGLAGAPYNEQF

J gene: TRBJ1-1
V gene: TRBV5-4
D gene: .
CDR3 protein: ASSLEAGGLEAF

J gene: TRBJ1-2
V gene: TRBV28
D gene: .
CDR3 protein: ASSFYRQGYT

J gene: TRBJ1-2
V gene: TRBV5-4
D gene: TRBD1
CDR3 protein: ASSPTGGGNGYT

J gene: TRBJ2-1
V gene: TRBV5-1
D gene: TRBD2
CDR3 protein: ASSLPTSGGDEQF

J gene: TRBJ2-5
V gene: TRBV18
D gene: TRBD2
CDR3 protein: ASSSRTSGGHRRETQY

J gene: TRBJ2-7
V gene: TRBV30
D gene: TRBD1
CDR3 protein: AWSPARGHEQY

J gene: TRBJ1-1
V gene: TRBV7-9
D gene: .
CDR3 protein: ASSLPLAENTEAF

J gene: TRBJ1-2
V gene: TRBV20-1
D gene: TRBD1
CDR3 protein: SASQSLDREKGGYT

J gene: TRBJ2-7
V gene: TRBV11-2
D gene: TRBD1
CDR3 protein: ASSFGQGAPLYEQY

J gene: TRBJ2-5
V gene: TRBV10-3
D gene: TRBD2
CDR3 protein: ATQGRGGQETQY

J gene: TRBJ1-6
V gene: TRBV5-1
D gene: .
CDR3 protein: ASSLSYSNSPLH

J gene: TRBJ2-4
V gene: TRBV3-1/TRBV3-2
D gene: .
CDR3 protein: ASSVDGAKNIQY

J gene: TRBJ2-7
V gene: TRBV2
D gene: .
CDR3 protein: ASRGRWYEQY

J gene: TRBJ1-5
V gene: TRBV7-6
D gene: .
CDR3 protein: ASSLDSFSNQPQH

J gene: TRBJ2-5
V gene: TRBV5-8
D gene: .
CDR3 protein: ASSLGLSQETQY

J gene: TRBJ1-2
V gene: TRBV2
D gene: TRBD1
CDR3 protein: ASRVDRGSGYT

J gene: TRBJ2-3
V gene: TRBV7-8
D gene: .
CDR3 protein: ASSFSAADTQY

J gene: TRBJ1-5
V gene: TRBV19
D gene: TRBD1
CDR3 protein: ASQQGTGSNQPQH

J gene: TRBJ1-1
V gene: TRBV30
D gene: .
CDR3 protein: AWRMNLNTEAF

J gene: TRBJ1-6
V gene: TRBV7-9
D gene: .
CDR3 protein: ASSLGALPYNSPLH

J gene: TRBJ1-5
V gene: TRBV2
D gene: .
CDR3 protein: ASSEGGYQPQH

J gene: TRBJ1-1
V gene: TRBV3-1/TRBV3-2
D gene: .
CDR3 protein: ASSQEYYSKAF

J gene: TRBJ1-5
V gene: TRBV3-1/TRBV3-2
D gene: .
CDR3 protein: ASSQDFGGRGNQPQH

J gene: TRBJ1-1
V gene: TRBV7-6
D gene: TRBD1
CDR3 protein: ASSLGQGNTEAF

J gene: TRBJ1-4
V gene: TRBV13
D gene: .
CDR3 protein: ASSLGQGAEKLF

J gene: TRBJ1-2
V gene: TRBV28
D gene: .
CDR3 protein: ATGTYDSGYT

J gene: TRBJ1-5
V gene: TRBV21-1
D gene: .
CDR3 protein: ASSAPGQLNQPQH

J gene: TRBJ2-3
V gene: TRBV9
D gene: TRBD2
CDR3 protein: ASSVALAVDTQY

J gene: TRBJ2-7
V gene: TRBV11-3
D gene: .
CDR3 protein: ASSLGQAASYEQY

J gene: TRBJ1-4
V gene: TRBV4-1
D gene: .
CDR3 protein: ASSQPTGLIGEKLF

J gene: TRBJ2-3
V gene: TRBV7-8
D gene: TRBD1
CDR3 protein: ASSLGRDREQY

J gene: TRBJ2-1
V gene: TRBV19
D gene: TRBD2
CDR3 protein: ASSESGLAVHEQF

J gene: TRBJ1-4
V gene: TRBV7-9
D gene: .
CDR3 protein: ASSLVDTEKLF

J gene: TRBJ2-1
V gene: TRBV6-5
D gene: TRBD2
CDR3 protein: ASSYVLAGSYNEQF

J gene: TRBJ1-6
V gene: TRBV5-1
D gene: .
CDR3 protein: ASSPGSDNSPLH

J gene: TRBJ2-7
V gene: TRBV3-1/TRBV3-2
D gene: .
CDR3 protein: ASSHSGEGYEQY

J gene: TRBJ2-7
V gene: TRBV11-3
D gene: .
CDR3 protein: ASSLFSGSTYEQY

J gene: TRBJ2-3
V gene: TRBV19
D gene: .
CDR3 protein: ASSMLATTDTQY